The sequence of this TCR beta chain was determined in a study of blood T cell repertoires in COVID-19. Original processing methods: Quantification of nucleated cells was approximated via reference gene primer amplification. Libraries were prepared by immunoSEQ multiplex PCR; TCRdb keeps only in-frame clonotypes and omits some of them. The V and J calls and clone size come from that table; D and trimming were worked out from the DNA. This sample carries roughly 160,000 clones, approximately 86% of them seen once, and the ten largest clones take roughly 8.6%. The CDR3 totals 15 residues. V gave up 5 bases and J gave up 0 bases; unmatched junction bases: 6.

This TCR was recovered from a man in his sixties with acute or convalescent COVID-19. Source material: peripheral blood. This chain connects TRBV5-3 to TRBJ2-7; 9 bases line up with TRBD2. TRBV5-3 is classed as an ORF, of uncertain function. CDR3 protein: CARSNSGRTSYEQYF. The CDR3 coding sequence is TGTGCCAGAAGTAATAGCGGGAGAACCTCCTACGAGCAGTACTTC.